These 31 T cell receptor beta chains were sequenced from one sample in a study of cytomegalovirus exposure and HLA in healthy donors. 13 Jbeta primers and 60 Vbeta primers were used for the PCR. The method was immunoSEQ multiplex PCR; TCRdb's version includes in-frame clones alone and lacks a portion of them. The sample contains under 150,000 clones, approximately 78% of which appear only once. Specimen: PBMCs. These receptor sequences come from a man aged 40-55 years in good health and CMV-seropositive.

The genes are TRBV11-3 and TRBJ2-7; D is possibly TRBD2 (6 bases). The germline gives CDR1 SGHNT, CDR2 YENEEA. This CDR3 has 14 residues. The ends were cut back, 3 bases at V and 9 bases at J, with 18 bases in the middle. CDR3 protein: CASSLGDSDVRQYF. The DNA for the CDR3 is TGTGCCAGCAGCTTGGGGGACTCCGACGTGCGGCAGTACTTC.

The chain recombines TRBV7-9 with TRBJ1-1; TRBD1 matches at 8 bases. V lost 6 bases, J lost 6 bases, and 0 bases stayed unmatched. Germline V gene sequence: CDR1 SEHNR, CDR2 FQNEAQ (reference sequence). The CDR3 has 11 amino acids. The CDR3 sequence is CASRDRAEAFF. The CDR3, as DNA: TGTGCCAGCAGGGACAGGGCTGAAGCTTTCTTT.

The V and J genes are TRBV6-6 and TRBJ2-7, with a possible D match to TRBD2 (6 bases). The germline V gene has CDR1 MNHNY and CDR2 SVGAGI (reference sequence). The CDR3 totals 15 residues. The ends were cut back, 6 bases at V and 2 bases at J, with 17 bases in the middle. The CDR3 bases are TGTGCCAGCAGGTCCCCATCCGGGAGTCCCTACGAGCAGTACTTC. Residues: CASRSPSGSPYEQYF.

V is TRBV6-5 and J is TRBJ1-5, with D hard to call. The CDR3 runs 13 residues. Germline-derived CDR1 and CDR2 are MNHEY and SVGAGI. Trimming took 5 bases from V and 3 from J, leaving 8 bases between them. The CDR3 protein is CASSRSFNQPQHF. The DNA of the CDR3 is TGTGCCAGCAGTCGGTCTTTCAATCAGCCCCAGCATTTT.

J is TRBJ1-2 and V is TRBV9, with a tentative D call TRBD1 (6 bases). This CDR3 contains 13 residues. Germline V gene lookup returns CDR1 SGDLS and CDR2 YYNGEE. Trimming took off 0 bases at V and 11 bases at J, with 14 bases between the two ends. The CDR3 region has the DNA TGTGCCAGCAGCGTAGTAGGGGGAGAGGAGTACACCTTC. Residues: CASSVVGGEEYTF.

The CDR3 sequence is CASSLILAGANTGELFF. CDR3 nucleotides: TGTGCCAGCAGCTTGATACTAGCGGGAGCGAACACCGGGGAGCTGTTTTTT. The chain uses TRBV5-5 and TRBJ2-2; the match to TRBD2 covers 11 bases. CDR3 length equals 17 residues. Trimming cost V 1 base and J 0 bases; bases outside gene matches: 2. Germline CDR1 is SGHKS and CDR2 is YYEKEE (reference sequence).

The CDR3 DNA reads as TGTGCCAGCAGCTTAGGGCTAGCGGGAACCCGCGGCGAGCAGTACTTC. Translated, it gives CASSLGLAGTRGEQYF. V usage is TRBV7-9 and J usage is TRBJ2-7, with TRBD2 matching over 9 bases. The CDR3 loop spans 16 amino acids. The V gene end was trimmed by 1 base and the J gene end by 6 bases; junction bases not matched to a gene: 10. Germline V gene sequence: CDR1 SEHNR, CDR2 FQNEAQ (reference sequence).

The V and J genes are TRBV7-9 and TRBJ2-2; 7 nucleotides match TRBD2. This CDR3 is built from 16 residues. Germline V gene lookup returns CDR1 SEHNR and CDR2 FQNEAQ (reference sequence). Trimming cost V 5 bases and J 1 base; bases outside gene matches: 7. Here the CDR3 DNA reads TGTGCCAGCAGCATACTCCCTAGCGGGAACACCGGGGAGCTGTTTTTT. Protein product: CASSILPSGNTGELFF.

The chain has TRBV28 and TRBJ1-2; a weak D match, TRBD1 (6 bases). V was clipped by 4 bases and J by 4 bases, with 22 bases between them. This CDR3 is built from 17 residues. CDR1 is MDHEN and CDR2 is SYDVKM in the germline V gene. The CDR3: CASSSPGTNERGYGYTF. The DNA of the CDR3 is TGTGCCAGCAGTTCCCCCGGGACAAACGAGAGAGGCTATGGCTACACCTTC.

The chain is built from TRBV11-2 and TRBJ2-7, with a weak D call TRBD1 (5 bases). Germline V gives CDR1 SGHAT, CDR2 FQNNGV. This CDR3 contains 13 residues. V was clipped by 4 bases and J by 6 bases, with 13 bases between them. The CDR3 DNA follows: TGTGCCAGCAGCTCGATCAGGGATGGCGAGCAGTACTTC. Its translation: CASSSIRDGEQYF.

This clone has only one observation. The rearrangement uses TRBV30 and TRBJ2-5; D gene ambiguous. There are 14 residues in the CDR3. Germline CDR1 reads GTSNPN; CDR2 reads SVGIG (reference sequence). V was cut by 1 base and J by 5 bases, with 14 bases left in between. The CDR3 bases are TGTGCCTGGAGTGCTTACGCCCGGGTGGAGACCCAGTACTTC. It is translated as CAWSAYARVETQYF.

The V and J genes are TRBV9 and TRBJ2-5, with 9 positions matching TRBD2. The CDR3 consists of 14 residues. With V trimmed by 4 bases and J by 4 bases, 5 bases remained unmatched. Germline-derived CDR1 and CDR2 are SGDLS and YYNGEE. The CDR3 protein is CASSLGLARETQYF. CDR3 sequence (DNA): TGTGCCAGCAGCCTGGGACTAGCTAGAGAGACCCAGTACTTC.

The CDR3 region is CASSVAPGTSLFSYGYTF. Written as DNA, the CDR3 is TGTGCCAGCAGCGTAGCTCCCGGGACATCCCTTTTTTCCTATGGCTACACCTTC. V usage is TRBV9 and J usage is TRBJ1-2, with D perhaps TRBD1 (6 bases). The germline V and J ends were trimmed by 0 bases and 4 bases, with 22 bases remaining between them. Germline V gives CDR1 SGDLS, CDR2 YYNGEE. The CDR3 length is 18 residues.

The rearrangement joins TRBV13 to TRBJ2-5; tentative D call: TRBD1 (5 bases). V was pared by 3 bases and J by 5 bases, with 13 bases between. Per the germline V gene, CDR1 is PRHDT and CDR2 is FYEKMQ (reference sequence). The CDR3 length is 14 residues. Here the CDR3 reads CASSFSQGQETQYF. For the CDR3, the DNA is TGTGCCAGCAGCTTTAGCCAGGGTCAGGAGACCCAGTACTTC. The full variable domain, in which reference TRBV13 and TRBJ2-5 provide the parts outside the CDR3, is AAGVIQSPRHLIKEKRETATLKCYPIPRHDTVYWYQQGPGQDPQFLISFYEKMQSDKGSIPDRFSAQQFSDYHSELNMSSLELGDSALYFCASSFSQGQETQYFGPGTRLLVL.

The chain combines TRBV27 with TRBJ2-3, with D maybe TRBD2 (5 bases). Trimming cost V 3 bases and J 3 bases, with 13 bases left between them. Germline CDR1 MNHEY, CDR2 SMNVEV (reference sequence). There are 15 residues in the CDR3. CDR3 coding DNA: TGTGCCAGCAGTTTCGAGGGATGGGGTACAGATACGCAGTATTTT. Translated, it gives CASSFEGWGTDTQYF.

V gene TRBV28 combines with J gene TRBJ2-4; a possible D gene is TRBD1 (6 bases). V lost 3 bases, J lost 1 base, and 16 bases lay in between. CDR1 MDHEN and CDR2 SYDVKM come from the germline V gene. The CDR3 covers 17 residues. In DNA, the CDR3 is TGTGCCAGCAGTTTCTCCGACAGGACCCGGGCCAAAAACATTCAGTACTTC. It specifies CASSFSDRTRAKNIQYF.

This clone was seen only a few times. The CDR3 DNA reads TGCGCCAGCAGCCAAGAGATCCGGTGGCAGGGTCATGGCTACACCTTC. Translated, it gives CASSQEIRWQGHGYTF. The rearrangement links TRBV4-3 to TRBJ1-2; perhaps TRBD1 as D (5 bases). CDR3 length: 16 residues. V lost 0 bases and J lost 6, with 17 bases in between. CDR1 and CDR2 from the germline V gene are LGHNA and YSLEER.

This chain links TRBV30 with TRBJ1-4; D is uncertain. With 5 bases removed from V and 0 bases from J, the gap between germline ends came to 13 bases. This CDR3 contains 15 residues. CDR1 GTSNPN and CDR2 SVGIG come from the germline V gene (reference sequence). The CDR3 nucleotides are TGTGCCTGGGGGTTGGGGAGTGCAACTAATGAAAAACTGTTTTTT. Residues: CAWGLGSATNEKLFF.

The rearrangement joins TRBV7-2 to TRBJ2-5; 7 nucleotides line up with TRBD2. The length of the CDR3 is 16 residues. CDR1 and CDR2 from the germline V gene are SGHTA and FQGNSA. The junction had 9 bases not matched to a gene; V was cut back by 3 bases and J by 2 bases. The CDR3 DNA follows: TGTGCCAGCAGCTTTTTGGGGGGGGACTTTCAAGAGACCCAGTACTTC. Translation: CASSFLGGDFQETQYF.

The V call is TRBV7-2, the J call TRBJ2-4; 13 bases match TRBD2. V lost 5 bases, J lost 0 bases, and 7 bases stayed unmatched. Germline V gene sequence: CDR1 SGHTA, CDR2 FQGNSA. The CDR3 is made up of 18 amino acids. CDR3 coding DNA: TGTGCCAGCAGCCCGAGCGGGACTAGCGGGGTAGCCAAAAACATTCAGTACTTC. Translating it yields CASSPSGTSGVAKNIQYF.

The chain links TRBV2 to TRBJ1-5; 12 bases fit TRBD1. CDR1 and CDR2 from the germline V gene are SNHLY and FYNNEI. This CDR3 is 18 amino acids long. V lost 4 bases and J lost 6; bases outside the gene matches: 13. The CDR3 DNA is TGTGCCAGCAGTGGTTATATGGGACAGGGGGCGCGAGGTCAGCCCCAGCATTTT. Its translation: CASSGYMGQGARGQPQHF. Drawing the rest from reference TRBV2 and TRBJ1-5, the complete variable domain is EPEVTQTPSHQVTQMGQEVILRCVPISNHLYFYWYRQILGQKVEFLVSFYNNEISEKSEIFDDQFSVERPDGSNFTLKIRSTKLEDSAMYFCASSGYMGQGARGQPQHFGDGTRLSIL.

The V gene is TRBV6-4, the J gene TRBJ2-1; 8 bases agree with TRBD1. The CDR3 length is 16 residues. The germline V gene encodes CDR1 MRHNA and CDR2 SNTAGT. Unmatched junction bases numbered 10, after V lost 3 bases and J lost 6 bases. Here the CDR3 reads CASSDGGGQGGNEQFF. CDR3 sequence (DNA): TGTGCCAGCAGTGATGGGGGAGGACAGGGCGGCAATGAGCAGTTCTTC.

This chain links TRBV23-1 with TRBJ2-7; 13 nucleotides align to TRBD2. TRBV23-1 carries the ORF label, with uncertain function. The CDR3 loop spans 18 amino acids. V trimming: 0 bases; J trimming: 9 bases; junction bases outside the gene matches: 14. In DNA, the CDR3 is TGCGCCAGCAGTCAATCTATTACCCGGACTAGCGGGAGTTTAGGGCAGTACTTC. Protein: CASSQSITRTSGSLGQYF.

A few counts support this clone. The chain employs TRBV18 and TRBJ2-3; D remains ambiguous. Per germline, CDR1 KGHSH and CDR2 LQKENI. Between the trimmed V and J ends, which lost 3 bases and 2 bases, there was a span of 3 bases. The CDR3 sequence is 12 residues long. The CDR3, as DNA: TGTGCCAGCTCACCTAACACAGATACGCAGTATTTT. Translating it yields CASSPNTDTQYF.

This chain joins TRBV7-3 and TRBJ2-2, with 10 positions matching TRBD2. Trimming removed 5 bases from V and 5 bases from J; junction bases left unmatched: 8. CDR3 length: 16 residues. CDR1 and CDR2 from the germline V gene are SGHTA and FQGTGA. CDR3 region: CASSTTGTSATGELFF. The CDR3 DNA sequence: TGTGCCAGCAGCACCACCGGGACTAGCGCAACCGGGGAGCTGTTTTTT.

This rearrangement joins TRBV28 to TRBJ1-2; 7 bases line up with TRBD1. V dropped 8 bases and J dropped 6; count of bases not matched to a gene: 12. Germline CDR1 is MDHEN and CDR2 is SYDVKM. This CDR3 contains 14 residues. In nucleotides, the CDR3 is TGTGCCAGCCTAGAGGGGGCCCTTTCCCATGGCTACACCTTC. Translating gives CASLEGALSHGYTF.

This clone was recorded a few times. The CDR3 here is CASTPSGRGETQYF. In DNA, the CDR3 is TGTGCCAGCACCCCTAGCGGGAGAGGAGAGACCCAGTACTTC. The rearrangement links TRBV7-9 to TRBJ2-5, with 10 bases aligning to TRBD2. The CDR3 spans 14 residues. Germline trimming cut 7 bases from V and 4 bases from J; bases unmatched to any gene: 6. Germline loops: CDR1 SEHNR, CDR2 FQNEAQ (reference sequence). Complete variable domain (other parts from reference TRBV7-9 and TRBJ2-5): DTGVSQNPRHKITKRGQNVTFRCDPISEHNRLYWYRQTLGQGPEFLTYFQNEAQLEKSRLLSDRFSAERPKGSFSTLEIQRTEQGDSAMYLCASTPSGRGETQYFGPGTRLLVL.

The J gene is TRBJ1-1, the V gene TRBV15, with TRBD1 as a possible D gene (5 bases). V was trimmed by 0 bases and J by 8 bases, leaving 10 bases between them. This CDR3 has 13 amino acids. The germline V gene encodes CDR1 LNHNV and CDR2 YYDKDF (reference sequence). The CDR3 DNA is TGTGCCACCAGCAGAGATGTCGGGGGGGAAGCTTTCTTT. This codes for CATSRDVGGEAFF.

V usage is TRBV7-3 and J usage is TRBJ1-1, with 7 bases lining up with TRBD1. The ends lost 6 bases at V and 3 bases at J; junction bases unmatched: 4. The CDR3 consists of 13 residues. Germline V gene data show CDR1 as SGHTA and CDR2 as FQGTGA. CDR3 in DNA: TGTGCCAGCAGTCGGGACAGTCACACTGAAGCTTTCTTT. It yields the protein CASSRDSHTEAFF.

V and J are TRBV11-1 and TRBJ2-7; TRBD1 might be the D (6 bases). In germline, CDR1 is SGHAT, CDR2 FQDESV (reference sequence). The CDR3 runs 15 residues. The V end lost 1 base, the J end lost 1 base, and 11 bases lay between the germline ends. The CDR3 loop reads CASSLGTDYSYEQYF. CDR3 in DNA: TGTGCCAGCAGCTTAGGGACAGACTATTCCTACGAGCAGTACTTC.

The genes are TRBV7-9 and TRBJ1-3; D is unclear. The CDR3 is 16 amino acids. V lost 1 base and J 0 bases, leaving 10 bases between the germline ends. Germline CDR1 SEHNR, CDR2 FQNEAQ (reference sequence). CDR3 region: CASSLVLSYSGNTIYF. CDR3 coding DNA: TGTGCCAGCAGCTTAGTGCTTAGTTACTCTGGAAACACCATATATTTT.